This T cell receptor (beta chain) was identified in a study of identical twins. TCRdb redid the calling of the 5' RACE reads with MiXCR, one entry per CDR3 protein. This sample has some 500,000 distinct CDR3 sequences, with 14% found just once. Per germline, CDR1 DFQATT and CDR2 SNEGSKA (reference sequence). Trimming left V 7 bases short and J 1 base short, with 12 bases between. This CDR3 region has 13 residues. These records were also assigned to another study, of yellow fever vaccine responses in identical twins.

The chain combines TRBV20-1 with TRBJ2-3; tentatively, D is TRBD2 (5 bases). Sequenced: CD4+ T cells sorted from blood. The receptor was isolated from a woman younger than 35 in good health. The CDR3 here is CSVGEGGTDTQYF. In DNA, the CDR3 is TGCAGTGTGGGAGAGGGTGGCACAGATACGCAGTATTTT.